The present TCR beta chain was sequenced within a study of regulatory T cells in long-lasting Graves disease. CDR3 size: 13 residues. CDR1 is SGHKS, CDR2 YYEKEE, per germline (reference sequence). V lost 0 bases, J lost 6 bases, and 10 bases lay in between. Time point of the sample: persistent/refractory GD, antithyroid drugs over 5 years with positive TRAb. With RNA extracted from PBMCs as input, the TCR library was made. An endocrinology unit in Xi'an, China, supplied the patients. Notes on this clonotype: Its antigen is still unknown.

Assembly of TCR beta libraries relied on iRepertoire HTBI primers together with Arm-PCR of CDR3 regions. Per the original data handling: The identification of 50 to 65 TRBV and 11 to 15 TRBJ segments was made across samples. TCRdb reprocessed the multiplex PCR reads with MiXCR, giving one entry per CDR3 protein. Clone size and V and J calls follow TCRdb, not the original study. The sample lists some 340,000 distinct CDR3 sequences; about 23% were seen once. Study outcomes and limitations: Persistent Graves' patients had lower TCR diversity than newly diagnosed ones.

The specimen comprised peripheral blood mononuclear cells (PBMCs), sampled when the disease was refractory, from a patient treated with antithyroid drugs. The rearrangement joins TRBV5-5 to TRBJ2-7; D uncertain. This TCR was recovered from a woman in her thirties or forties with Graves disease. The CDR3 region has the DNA TGTGCCAGCAGCTTGGGAGTCCTCGGCGAGCAGTACTTC. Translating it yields CASSLGVLGEQYF.